The 21 T cell receptor beta chains below come from one sample, sequenced in a study of vaccination effects on CD4 cells after COVID-19. Viral peptide pool expansion of antigen-specific CD4+ T cells preceded sequencing in the ViraFEST assay. It was after roughly ten days of culture that CD4+ T cells were isolated. Two doses of BNT162b2 or mRNA-1273 vaccine were administered to participants. What these receptors recognize is not known. Libraries were prepared by immunoSEQ multiplex PCR; TCRdb keeps only in-frame clonotypes and omits some of them. The sample includes 21,000 or so clones, 60% to 80% seen only once; the top ten take over 8%. Sample: CD4+ T cells from PBMCs cultured with HCoV-229E spike peptides, taken after COVID-19 vaccination. The receptors stem from a human donor who received a COVID-19 vaccine.

The chain carries TRBV14 and TRBJ2-5; D possibly matches TRBD1 or TRBD2 (5 bases each). Between the trimmed V and J ends, which lost 5 bases and 1 base, there was a span of 11 bases. Germline V lookup: CDR1 SGHDN, CDR2 FVKESK. This CDR3 spans 14 amino acids. The CDR3 coding sequence is TGTGCCAGCAGCATGAGGGGCGGCCAAGAGACCCAGTACTTC. This sequence encodes CASSMRGGQETQYF.

This chain uses TRBV19 with TRBJ1-4, with D uncertain. The CDR3 runs to 14 residues. Trimming took 6 bases from V and 8 from J, leaving 16 bases between them. Germline lookup yields CDR1 LNHDA and CDR2 SQIVND (reference sequence). The CDR3 nucleotides are TGTGCCAGTAGCCATGGTAGGGTAGGCGAAAAACTGTTTTTT. Amino acid sequence: CASSHGRVGEKLFF.

This clone was observed once. The rearrangement links TRBV9 to TRBJ2-3, with TRBD2 matching 9 bases. J was trimmed by 9 bases and V by 3 bases; bases with no gene match: 8. There are 14 residues in the CDR3. From germline, CDR1 is SGDLS and CDR2 YYNGEE. This CDR3 is CASSAEGTSPTQYF. CDR3 nucleotides: TGTGCCAGCAGCGCAGAGGGGACTAGCCCCACGCAGTATTTT.

The chain couples TRBV9 to TRBJ1-5, with 9 bases identical to TRBD1. CDR1 SGDLS and CDR2 YYNGEE come from the germline V gene. CDR3 length: 14 amino acids. V dropped 4 bases and J dropped 7; count of bases not matched to a gene: 6. In nucleotides, the CDR3 is TGTGCCAGCAGCTCTGGACAGGGGTGGCAGCCCCAGCATTTT. Amino acid sequence: CASSSGQGWQPQHF.

The rearrangement links TRBV3-1 (or the pseudogene TRBV3-2) to TRBJ2-5, with D possibly called TRBD1 or TRBD2 (5 bases each). CDR3 length equals 16 residues. V lost 3 bases and J 5 bases, leaving 19 bases between the germline ends. Germline-derived CDR1 and CDR2 are LGHDT and YNNKEL (reference sequence). This CDR3 is CASSHRVWGVEETQYF. CDR3 coding DNA: TGTGCCAGCAGCCACAGGGTATGGGGAGTAGAGGAGACCCAGTACTTC.

The J gene is TRBJ2-5, the V gene TRBV2; TRBD2 matches 9 bases. This CDR3 is built from 16 residues. J lost 3 bases, V lost 3 bases, and 8 bases had no gene match. The germline CDR1 and CDR2 sequences are SNHLY and FYNNEI. CDR3 amino acids: CASSDRKLAGEETQYF. The CDR3 bases are TGTGCCAGCAGTGACCGAAAGTTAGCGGGGGAAGAGACCCAGTACTTC.

This clone was detected once. V is TRBV6-6 and J is TRBJ2-1; D remains ambiguous. In germline, CDR1 is MNHNY, CDR2 SVGAGI (reference sequence). V dropped 4 bases and J dropped 6 bases, with 4 bases sitting between them. The CDR3 sequence is 11 residues long. The CDR3 DNA follows: TGTGCCAGCAGTTCAGCCAATGAGCAGTTCTTC. Its protein product is CASSSANEQFF.

The chain employs TRBV24-1 and TRBJ2-7, with D possibly called TRBD1 or TRBD2 (6 bases each). CDR3 length equals 15 residues. Germline lookup yields CDR1 KGHDR and CDR2 SFDVKD. Between the trimmed V and J ends, which lost 7 bases and 0 bases, there was a span of 15 bases. This CDR3 is CATSMSRGDSYEQYF. CDR3 DNA: TGTGCCACCAGCATGAGTAGGGGGGACTCCTACGAGCAGTACTTC.

The chain carries TRBV14 and TRBJ1-6; 8 nucleotides line up with TRBD1. The CDR3 has 15 amino acids. CDR1 SGHDN and CDR2 FVKESK come from the germline V gene. V trimming: 1 base; J trimming: 9 bases; junction bases outside the gene matches: 5. CDR3 region: CASSQGGTGTSPLHF. DNA for the CDR3: TGTGCCAGCAGCCAAGGTGGGACAGGAACTTCACCCCTCCACTTT.

The rearrangement links TRBV5-1 to TRBJ2-4; 10 bases line up with TRBD1. From germline, CDR1 is SGHRS and CDR2 YFSETQ. The CDR3 has 16 residues. Trimming cost V 0 bases and J 8 bases; bases outside gene matches: 8. For the CDR3, the DNA is TGCGCCAGCAGCTTGGTAGGCCGACAGGGGGCAGACATTCAGTACTTC. Translation: CASSLVGRQGADIQYF.

The J gene is TRBJ1-5, the V gene TRBV6-5, with D uncertain. The CDR3 consists of 14 residues. The V gene lost 7 bases and the J gene lost 2 bases, with 12 bases spanning the gap. The V gene's germline CDR1 is MNHEY and CDR2 SVGAGI. The CDR3 region is CASTPGRGNQPQHF. CDR3 DNA: TGTGCCAGCACCCCCGGGCGGGGCAATCAGCCCCAGCATTTT.

About this clone itself: Different DNA sequences within this sample yield the same CDR3. The rearrangement uses TRBV10-1 and TRBJ1-2, with a possible D match to TRBD1 (5 bases). From germline, CDR1 is WNHNN and CDR2 SYGVQD (reference sequence). Deletions cut 3 bases from V and 1 base from J, with 6 bases between. The CDR3 contains 13 residues. This CDR3 reads CASSEDSNYGYTF. The CDR3, as DNA: TGCGCCAGCAGTGAAGACAGTAACTATGGCTACACCTTC.

This clone was seen a handful of times. The V call is TRBV19, the J call TRBJ1-5; D is perhaps TRBD1 (6 bases). The CDR3 runs 15 residues. V dropped 6 bases and J dropped 1 base, with 13 bases sitting between them. Germline loops: CDR1 LNHDA, CDR2 SQIVND (reference sequence). The CDR3 protein is CASSRDRLSNQPQHF. CDR3 sequence (DNA): TGTGCCAGTAGCCGCGACAGGCTCAGCAATCAGCCCCAGCATTTT.

V gene TRBV12-5 combines with J gene TRBJ1-6; D not resolved. Germline CDR1 and CDR2: LGHNT and FRNRAP. Trimming shortened V by 1 base and J by 6 bases, and 4 bases separated the two germline ends. The CDR3 runs to 13 residues. The CDR3 here is CASGLEGNSPLHF. The CDR3 DNA reads as TGTGCTAGTGGTTTGGAGGGTAATTCACCCCTCCACTTT.

V gene TRBV7-2 combines with J gene TRBJ2-7; TRBD1 aligns across 12 bases. The CDR3 covers 15 residues. The trim removed 7 bases at V and 1 base at J, leaving 5 bases unmatched. Germline V gene sequence: CDR1 SGHTA, CDR2 FQGNSA. In DNA form, the CDR3 reads TGTGCCAGCAACCCGGGACAGGGGGCGTCCTACGAGCAGTACTTC. Encoded protein: CASNPGQGASYEQYF.

This clone was seen more than once but under ten times. The V and J genes are TRBV7-9 and TRBJ1-2, with D hard to call. The CDR3 is 13 amino acids. Trimming stripped 2 bases from V and 2 bases from J, with 6 bases between. Germline lookup yields CDR1 SEHNR and CDR2 FQNEAQ (reference sequence). This chain's CDR3 is CASSLLVNYGYTF. As DNA, the CDR3 is TGTGCCAGCAGCTTACTTGTCAACTATGGCTACACCTTC.

CDR3 DNA sequence: TGCGCCAGCAGTGAACAGGGAACCGGGGAGCTGTTTTTT. Its protein is CASSEQGTGELFF. J is TRBJ2-2 and V is TRBV10-2; a weak D match, TRBD1 (6 bases). Trimming stripped 3 bases from V and 5 bases from J, with 7 bases between. This CDR3 is built from 13 residues. CDR1 and CDR2 from the germline V gene are WSHSY and SAAADI.

The chain has TRBV11-2 and TRBJ2-7; D is perhaps TRBD1 (6 bases). In germline, CDR1 is SGHAT, CDR2 FQNNGV. This CDR3 comprises 15 residues. The germline V and J ends were trimmed by 2 bases and 4 bases, with 15 bases remaining between them. The CDR3 loop reads CASSLTSGVRYEQYF. The CDR3 DNA is TGTGCCAGCAGCTTAACATCAGGGGTGAGGTACGAGCAGTACTTC.

The rearrangement uses TRBV12-3 or TRBV12-4 and TRBJ1-6; D not resolved. V lost 3 bases and J lost 6, with 3 bases in between. This CDR3 contains 12 residues. CDR3 loop: CASSFGNSPLHF. The CDR3 bases are TGTGCCAGCAGTTTCGGTAATTCACCCCTCCACTTT.

The chain carries TRBV27 and TRBJ1-1; perhaps TRBD1 as D (6 bases). The germline V gene encodes CDR1 MNHEY and CDR2 SMNVEV (reference sequence). V lost 5 bases to trimming and J lost 1 base, with 8 bases between them. The CDR3 sequence is 13 residues long. The DNA for the CDR3 is TGTGCCAGCAGTAACAGGGCGAACACTGAAGCTTTCTTT. This codes for CASSNRANTEAFF.

The rearrangement links TRBV5-1 to TRBJ1-1; the D gene is possibly TRBD1 (6 bases). The germline V and J ends were trimmed by 6 bases and 0 bases, with 18 bases remaining between them. The germline V gene has CDR1 SGHRS and CDR2 YFSETQ. This CDR3 is 16 amino acids long. CDR3 sequence reads: CASTLGGAIMNTEAFF. CDR3 bases: TGCGCCAGCACCCTGGGGGGCGCAATAATGAACACTGAAGCTTTCTTT. Full variable domain (remainder filled in from reference TRBV5-1 and TRBJ1-1): KAGVTQTPRYLIKTRGQQVTLSCSPISGHRSVSWYQQTPGQGLQFLFEYFSETQRNKGNFPGRFSGRQFSNSRSEMNVSTLELGDSALYLCASTLGGAIMNTEAFFGQGTRLTVV.